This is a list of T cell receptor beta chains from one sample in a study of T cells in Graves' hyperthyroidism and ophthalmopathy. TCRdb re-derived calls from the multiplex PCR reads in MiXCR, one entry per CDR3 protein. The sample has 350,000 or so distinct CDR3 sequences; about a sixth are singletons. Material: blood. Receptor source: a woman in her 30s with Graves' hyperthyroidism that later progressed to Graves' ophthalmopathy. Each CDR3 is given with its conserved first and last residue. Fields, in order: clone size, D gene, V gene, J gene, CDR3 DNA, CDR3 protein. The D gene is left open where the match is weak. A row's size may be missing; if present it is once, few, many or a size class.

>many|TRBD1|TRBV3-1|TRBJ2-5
TGTGCCAGCAGCCGGGCTCAGGGGGTTCGGGAGACCCAGTACTTC
CASSRAQGVRETQYF
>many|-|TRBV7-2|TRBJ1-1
TGTGCCAGCGCGAGGCAAGTGAACACTGAAGCTTTCTTT
CASARQVNTEAFF
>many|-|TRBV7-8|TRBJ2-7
TGTGCCAGCAGCCGTAGCGGAGTCTACGAGCAGTACTTC
CASSRSGVYEQYF
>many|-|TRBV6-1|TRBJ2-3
TGTGCCAGCAGACAAACGGGGGGCGCAGATACGCAGTATTTT
CASRQTGGADTQYF
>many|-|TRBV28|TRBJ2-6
TGTGCCAGCAGTTTAGGGAAGGCAGCCGGAGCCAACGTCCTGACTTTC
CASSLGKAAGANVLTF
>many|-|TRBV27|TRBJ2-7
TGTGCCAGCAGTTTGGGGGTAAGCTCAATGCAGTACTTC
CASSLGVSSMQYF
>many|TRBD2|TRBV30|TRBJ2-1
TGTGCACAATCCGGGACTAGCATCTCTGACTACAATGAGCAGTTCTTC
CAQSGTSISDYNEQFF
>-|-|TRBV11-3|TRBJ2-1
TGTGCCAGCACCGAAGCTCCGCGCGAGCAGTTCTTC
CASTEAPREQFF
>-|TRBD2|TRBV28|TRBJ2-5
TGTGCCAGCAGTTTAGGATCAGCGGGAGGTGCGGAGACCCAGTACTTC
CASSLGSAGGAETQYF
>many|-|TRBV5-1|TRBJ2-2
TGCGCCAGCAGGGAAGGGCCAACGAACACCGGGGAGCTGTTTTTT
CASREGPTNTGELFF
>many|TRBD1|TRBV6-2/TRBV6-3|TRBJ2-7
TGTGCCAGCAGTCAGGGACAGACGAGCTCCTACGAGCAGTACTTC
CASSQGQTSSYEQYF
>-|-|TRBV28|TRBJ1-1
TGTGCCAGCAGTCCTCGGTGGGAGGGAGCTTTCTTT
CASSPRWEGAFF
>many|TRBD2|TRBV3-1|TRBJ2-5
TGTGCCAGCAGCCCACGGACTAGCGGGAGTAGAACGGAGACCCAGTACTTC
CASSPRTSGSRTETQYF
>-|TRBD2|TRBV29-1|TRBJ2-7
TGCAGCGTTAGGACTAGCGGGGACCACGAGCAGTACTTC
CSVRTSGDHEQYF
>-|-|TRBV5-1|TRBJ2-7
TGCGCCAGCAGCTTGCGCGAGCTTTACGAGCAGTACTTC
CASSLRELYEQYF
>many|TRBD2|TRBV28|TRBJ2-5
TGTGCCAGCAGTCCCTACCCTACTAGCGGGGGGGCCAGAGAGACCCAGTACTTC
CASSPYPTSGGARETQYF
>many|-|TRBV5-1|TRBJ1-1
TGCGCCAGCAGCCGCGGGGGGCAGGGGAAAGATGAAGCTTTCTTT
CASSRGGQGKDEAFF
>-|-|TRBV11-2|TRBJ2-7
TGTGCCAGCAGCCAAGGTATCGGGGAAGAGACCGAGCAGTACTTC
CASSQGIGEETEQYF
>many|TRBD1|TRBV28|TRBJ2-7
TGTGCCAGCAGTTTACAGGGGGCGTCCTACGAGCAGTACTTC
CASSLQGASYEQYF
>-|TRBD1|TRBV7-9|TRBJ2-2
TGTGCCAGCAGCTTCGGACGAAACCAGGGGGCGCGACGGAACACCGGGGAGCTGTTTTTT
CASSFGRNQGARRNTGELFF
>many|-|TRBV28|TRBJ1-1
TGTGCCAGCAGCATACGTGGCTGGAGCACTGAAGCTTTCTTT
CASSIRGWSTEAFF
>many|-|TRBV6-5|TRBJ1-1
TGTGCCAGCAGTTACTCAATAGGGATGACTGAAGCTTTCTTT
CASSYSIGMTEAFF
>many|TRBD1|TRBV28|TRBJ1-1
TGTGCCAGCAGTAAGACAGGGGACACTGAAGCTTTCTTT
CASSKTGDTEAFF
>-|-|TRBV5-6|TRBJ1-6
TGTGCCAGCAGCTTGGGGGGGTTCGATAATTCACCCCTCCACTTT
CASSLGGFDNSPLHF
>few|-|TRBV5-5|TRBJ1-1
TGTGCCAGCACCTTAATAGGTGGGTCTAATGAAGCTTTCTTT
CASTLIGGSNEAFF
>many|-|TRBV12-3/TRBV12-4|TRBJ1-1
TGTGCCAGCACCCCTCTTGAAGCTTTCTTT
CASTPLEAFF
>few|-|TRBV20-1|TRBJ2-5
TGCAGTGCTAAGAAAGAGACCCAGTACTTC
CSAKKETQYF
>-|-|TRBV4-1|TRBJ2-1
TGCGCCAGCAGCCAAGATCACCTAATTAAGGTCAATGAGCAGTTCTTC
CASSQDHLIKVNEQFF